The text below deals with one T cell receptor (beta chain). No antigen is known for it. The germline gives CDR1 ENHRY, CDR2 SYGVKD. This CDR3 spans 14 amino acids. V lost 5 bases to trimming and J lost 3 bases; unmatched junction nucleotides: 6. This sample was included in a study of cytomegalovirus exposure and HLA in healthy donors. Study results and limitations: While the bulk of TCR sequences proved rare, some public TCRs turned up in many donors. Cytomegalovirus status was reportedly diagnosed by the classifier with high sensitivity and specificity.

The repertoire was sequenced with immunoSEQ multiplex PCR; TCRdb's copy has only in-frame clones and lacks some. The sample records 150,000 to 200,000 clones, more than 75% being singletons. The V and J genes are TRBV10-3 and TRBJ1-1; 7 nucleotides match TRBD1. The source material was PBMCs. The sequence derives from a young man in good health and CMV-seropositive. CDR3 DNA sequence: TGTGCCATCAGTAAACAGGGGAAGGACACTGAAGCTTTCTTT. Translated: CAISKQGKDTEAFF.